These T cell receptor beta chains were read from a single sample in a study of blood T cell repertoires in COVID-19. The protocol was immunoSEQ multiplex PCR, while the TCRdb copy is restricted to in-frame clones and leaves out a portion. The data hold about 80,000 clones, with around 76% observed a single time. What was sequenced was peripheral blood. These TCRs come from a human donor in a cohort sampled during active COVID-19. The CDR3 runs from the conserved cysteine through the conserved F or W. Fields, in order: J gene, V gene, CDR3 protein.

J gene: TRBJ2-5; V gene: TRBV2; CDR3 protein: CASRETSGVSQETQYF
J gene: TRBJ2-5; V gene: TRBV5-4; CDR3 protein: CASSSPQESRGETQYF
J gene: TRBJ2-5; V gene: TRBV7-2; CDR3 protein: CASSPLGGTQYF
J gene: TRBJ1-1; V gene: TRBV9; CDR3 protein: CASSAQGAATEAFF
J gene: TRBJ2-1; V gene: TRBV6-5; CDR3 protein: CASSLGTSGGNEQFF
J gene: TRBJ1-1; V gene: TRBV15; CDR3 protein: CATSRDLRFGTGRTEAFF
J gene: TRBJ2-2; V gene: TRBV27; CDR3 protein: CASSFTPGLAFTGELFF
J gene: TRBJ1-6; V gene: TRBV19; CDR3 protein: CASSNRANSPLHF
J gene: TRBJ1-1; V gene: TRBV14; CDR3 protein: CASSQGGFPRAFF
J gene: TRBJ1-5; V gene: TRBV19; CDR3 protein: CASSIIYQGLDQPQHF
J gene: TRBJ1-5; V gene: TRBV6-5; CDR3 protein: CASSQRYSNQPQHF
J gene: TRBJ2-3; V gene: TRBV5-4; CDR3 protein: CASSLDPGTPPTDTQYF
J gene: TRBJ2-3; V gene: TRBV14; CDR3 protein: CASSQSQAPSTDTQYF
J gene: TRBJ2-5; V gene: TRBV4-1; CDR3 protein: CASSQVQGGYETQYF
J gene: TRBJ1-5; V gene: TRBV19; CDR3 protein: CASSIFGGYSNQPQHF
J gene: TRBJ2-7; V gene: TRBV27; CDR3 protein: CASSSLGGGQSYEQYF
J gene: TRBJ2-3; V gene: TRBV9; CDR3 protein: CASSLQGLTDTQYF
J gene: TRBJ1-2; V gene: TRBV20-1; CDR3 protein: CSASRTGQGFFTPNGYTF
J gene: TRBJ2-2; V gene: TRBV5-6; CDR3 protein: CASSRDRVIGELFF
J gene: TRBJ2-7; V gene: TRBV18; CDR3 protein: CASSPPSVYEQYF
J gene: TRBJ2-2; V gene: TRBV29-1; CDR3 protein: CSVRPRWTSGGLGTGELFF
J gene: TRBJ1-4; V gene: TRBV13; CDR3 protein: CASSPRMNEKLFF
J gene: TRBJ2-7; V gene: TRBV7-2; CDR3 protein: CASSRQGAYEQYF
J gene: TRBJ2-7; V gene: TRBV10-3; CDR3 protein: CAISEPDSAYEQYF
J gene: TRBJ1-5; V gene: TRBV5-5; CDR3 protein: CASRTGTGEQPQHF
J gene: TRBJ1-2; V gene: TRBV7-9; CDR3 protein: CASSPGTGEFYGYTF
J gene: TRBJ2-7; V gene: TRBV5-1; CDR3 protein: CASTGTRGGGRYEQYF
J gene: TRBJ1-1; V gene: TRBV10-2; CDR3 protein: CASSESWTDSTEAFF
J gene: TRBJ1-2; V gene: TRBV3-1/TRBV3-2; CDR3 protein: CASSQDPPRGGRANYGYTF
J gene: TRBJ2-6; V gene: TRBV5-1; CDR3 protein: CASRLNSLQGTGANVLTF
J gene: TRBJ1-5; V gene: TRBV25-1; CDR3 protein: CASSVTGSNQPQHF
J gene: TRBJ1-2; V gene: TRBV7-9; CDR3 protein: CASSFATGSYGYTF
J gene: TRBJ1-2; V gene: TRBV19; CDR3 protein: CASSIGQGSYGYTF
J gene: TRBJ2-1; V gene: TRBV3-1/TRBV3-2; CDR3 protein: CASSQGLPNEQFF
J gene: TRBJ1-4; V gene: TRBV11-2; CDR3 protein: CASSEGGGLDEKLFF
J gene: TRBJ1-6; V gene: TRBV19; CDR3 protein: CASSIHDREAPLHF
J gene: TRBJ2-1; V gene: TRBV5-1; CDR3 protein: CASSSRPGQGTHEQFF
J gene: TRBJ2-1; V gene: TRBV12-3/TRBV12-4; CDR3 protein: CASSRRDEQFF
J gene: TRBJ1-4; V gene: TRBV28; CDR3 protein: CASSEGAPNEKLFF
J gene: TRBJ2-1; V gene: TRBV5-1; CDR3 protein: CASSLVSNEQFF
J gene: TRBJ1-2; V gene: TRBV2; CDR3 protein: CAILDRGLVSYGYTF
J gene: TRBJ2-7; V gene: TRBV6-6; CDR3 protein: CASSPSYEQYF
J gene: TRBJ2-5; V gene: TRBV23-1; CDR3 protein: CASRDHGFGGTQYF
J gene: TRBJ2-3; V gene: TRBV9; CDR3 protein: CASSVGHSTDTQYF
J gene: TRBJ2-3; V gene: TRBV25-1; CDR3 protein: CASRGTSTDTQYF
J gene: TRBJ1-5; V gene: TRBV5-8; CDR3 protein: CASSSDRVAWEPQHF
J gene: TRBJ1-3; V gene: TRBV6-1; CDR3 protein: CASSEGVYSGNTIYF